The 9 T cell receptor beta chains in this list originate from one sample, sequenced in a study of T cells in tuberculosis. Assay used: immunoSEQ multiplex PCR; TCRdb lists only in-frame clones, some missing. Of around 10,000 clones listed, just under 95% are singletons. Input material: PBMCs. These receptor sequences come from an adult with tuberculosis.

V usage is TRBV5-1 and J usage is TRBJ2-5, with 9 bases aligning to TRBD2. CDR1 is SGHRS and CDR2 is YFSETQ in the germline V gene. The CDR3 is 18 amino acids. V was pared by 0 bases and J by 6 bases, with 15 bases of the junction left unmatched. The DNA of the CDR3 is TGCGCCAGCAGCTTGGAAGGAGCTGGCGGGGGGGCTCGAAAGACCCAGTACTTC. This codes for CASSLEGAGGGARKTQYF.

The chain is built from TRBV19 and TRBJ1-2; D call uncertain. The CDR3 spans 15 residues. Trimming took off 3 bases at V and 0 bases at J, with 11 bases between the two ends. Germline CDR1 is LNHDA and CDR2 is SQIVND (reference sequence). CDR3 DNA: TGTGCCAGTAGTATTCCGGTCCCCCCTAACTATGGCTACACCTTC. It translates to CASSIPVPPNYGYTF.

In DNA form, the CDR3 reads TGCGCCAGCAGCTTGAGTCTAGCTGCCTACGAGCAGTACTTC. It specifies CASSLSLAAYEQYF. The V call is TRBV5-1, the J call TRBJ2-7; a weak D match, TRBD2 (5 bases). The length of the CDR3 is 14 residues. Trimming cost V 1 base and J 2 bases, with 10 bases left between them. Germline loops: CDR1 SGHRS, CDR2 YFSETQ.

This sequence joins TRBV5-1 and TRBJ2-1; 9 positions match TRBD1. J gave up 10 bases and V 1 base, and 6 bases lay outside the gene matches. Germline V gene sequence: CDR1 SGHRS, CDR2 YFSETQ. This CDR3 comprises 14 residues. CDR3 in amino acids: CASSLPRTGVEQFF. The CDR3 bases are TGCGCCAGCAGCTTGCCCCGGACAGGGGTCGAGCAGTTCTTC. Looking up the rest from reference TRBV5-1 and TRBJ2-1 gives the full variable domain: KAGVTQTPRYLIKTRGQQVTLSCSPISGHRSVSWYQQTPGQGLQFLFEYFSETQRNKGNFPGRFSGRQFSNSRSEMNVSTLELGDSALYLCASSLPRTGVEQFFGPGTRLTVL.

The rearrangement uses TRBV2 and TRBJ2-1; no definite D call. The length of the CDR3 is 10 residues. Germline lookup yields CDR1 SNHLY and CDR2 FYNNEI. V dropped 7 bases and J dropped 6 bases, with 4 bases sitting between them. The CDR3 sequence is CASNSNEQFF. The CDR3 bases are TGTGCCAGCAACTCCAATGAGCAGTTCTTC.

The chain uses TRBV12-5 and TRBJ2-1; TRBD1 matches at 9 bases. This CDR3 spans 17 amino acids. The V segment lost 6 bases and the J segment 9 bases; nucleotides outside the gene matches: 18. Germline CDR1 is LGHNT and CDR2 is FRNRAP. The CDR3 bases are TGTGCTAGTGGCAAGACACAGGGGGCTGGTAGTAGGGGTGAGCAGTTCTTC. Translating it yields CASGKTQGAGSRGEQFF.

CDR3 region: CASSSFRTSGLYQETQYF. DNA for the CDR3: TGTGCCAGCAGCTCATTCCGGACTAGCGGACTGTACCAAGAGACCCAGTACTTC. This chain links TRBV11-2 with TRBJ2-5; 10 nucleotides align to TRBD2. Germline V gene lookup returns CDR1 SGHAT and CDR2 FQNNGV. V shed 4 bases, J shed 0 bases, and the junction held 11 bases outside the gene matches. This CDR3 spans 18 amino acids. Full variable domain (outside the CDR3, taken from reference TRBV11-2 and TRBJ2-5): EAGVAQSPRYKIIEKRQSVAFWCNPISGHATLYWYQQILGQGPKLLIQFQNNGVVDDSQLPKDRFSAERLKGVDSTLKIQPAKLEDSAVYLCASSSFRTSGLYQETQYFGPGTRLLVL.

The chain carries TRBV19 and TRBJ1-2, with D uncertain. Germline CDR1 is LNHDA and CDR2 is SQIVND (reference sequence). The CDR3 runs to 13 residues. V gave up 6 bases and J gave up 5 bases, with 13 bases separating them. CDR3 DNA: TGTGCCAGTAGCCCGGTCCGATTATATGGCTACACCTTC. Translated: CASSPVRLYGYTF.

The chain recombines TRBV11-1 with TRBJ2-7; 10 nucleotides agree with TRBD1. Trimming cost V 1 base and J 6 bases; bases outside gene matches: 0. CDR1 and CDR2 from the germline V gene are SGHAT and FQDESV (reference sequence). The CDR3 is 13 residues long. CDR3 DNA sequence: TGTGCCAGCAGCTTAGGGACAGGGGGCGAGCAGTACTTC. Translating it yields CASSLGTGGEQYF.